A selection of T cell receptor beta chains follows, all from one sample in a study of identical twins. MiXCR was run by TCRdb on the 5' RACE reads, yielding one entry per CDR3 protein. The table shows 500,000 or so distinct CDR3 sequences, with 14% occurring only once. These sequences were also reported in another study, on yellow fever vaccine responses in identical twins.

Sequencing input: CD4+ T cells sorted from blood. The receptors were sampled from a woman aged 18-29 years in good health. Both conserved end residues are part of each CDR3. Each record gives: V gene, J gene, D gene, clone size, CDR3 DNA, CDR3 protein. The D gene is left open where the match is weak. Clone size is stated in some rows and not others, as once, few, many or a class when expanded.

>TRBV20-1|TRBJ2-7|.|.
TGCAGTGCTAGCCGCCTAGTAACGGGGGTCGAGCAGTACTTC
CSASRLVTGVEQYF
>TRBV18|TRBJ2-2|.|.
TGTGCCAGCTCACAGGTTGGGACTGTGAACACCGGGGAGCTGTTTTTT
CASSQVGTVNTGELFF
>TRBV20-1|TRBJ2-1|TRBD2|.
TGCAGTGCGCCCGGTGGGAGCGGGGGCTCCTACAATGAGCAGTTCTTC
CSAPGGSGGSYNEQFF
>TRBV7-2|TRBJ2-7|.|.
TGTGCCAGCAGCTTGTCGGTACCGGGATCCTACGAGCAGTACTTC
CASSLSVPGSYEQYF
>TRBV5-1|TRBJ2-7|TRBD2|.
TGCGCCAGCAGCTTGCAATTAGCGGGCACGCTGGAGCAGTACTTC
CASSLQLAGTLEQYF
>TRBV14|TRBJ2-3|TRBD2|.
TGTGCCAGCAGCCATGGGGAGGGGAGAGATACGCAGTATTTT
CASSHGEGRDTQYF
>TRBV5-6|TRBJ2-3|TRBD2|.
TGTGCCAGCAGCTTGGGAGCGGGGATAAGCACAGATACGCAGTATTTT
CASSLGAGISTDTQYF
>TRBV20-1|TRBJ2-1|TRBD2|few
TGCAGTGGGGAGGGGACTAGCGGTTACAATGAGCAGTTCTTC
CSGEGTSGYNEQFF
>TRBV20-1|TRBJ2-3|.|few
TGCAGTGCTAGGGCCCCAGCGAGGGGCACAGATACGCAGTATTTT
CSARAPARGTDTQYF
>TRBV4-2|TRBJ2-3|.|few
TGTGCCAGCAGCCAAGGCAGCTCAGATACGCAGTATTTT
CASSQGSSDTQYF
>TRBV7-6|TRBJ2-7|.|many
TGTGCCAGCCAAGGGCCGGAGTACGAGCAGTACTTC
CASQGPEYEQYF
>TRBV27|TRBJ2-7|.|many
TGTGCCAGCAGTTTAACCGGGACAAACACCTACGAGCAGTACTTC
CASSLTGTNTYEQYF
>TRBV20-1|TRBJ1-1|.|few
TGCAGTGCAGGCCTGGGCAGGGCGAACACTGAAGCTTTCTTT
CSAGLGRANTEAFF
>TRBV2|TRBJ2-3|.|few
TGTGCCAACCAAAGGGACTCCGTCGGGACGCAGTATTTT
CANQRDSVGTQYF
>TRBV7-2|TRBJ1-2|.|.
TGTGCCAGCAGCCTTTTCCTCTATGGCTACACCTTC
CASSLFLYGYTF
>TRBV6-2/TRBV6-3|TRBJ2-7|TRBD2|.
TGTGCCAGCGGACCAGGAACTAGCGGATACTCCTACGAGCAGTACTTC
CASGPGTSGYSYEQYF
>TRBV4-2|TRBJ2-1|.|few
TGTGCCGCCCAAGGAGAGGAATTTTCCTACAATGAGCAGTTCTTC
CAAQGEEFSYNEQFF
>TRBV30|TRBJ2-1|.|few
TGTGCCTGGAGTGTCGGCGGGCTCAGCTCCTACAATGAGCAGTTCTTC
CAWSVGGLSSYNEQFF
>TRBV10-3|TRBJ2-3|TRBD2|.
TGTGCCACCAAACTAGCGGGGGGGCCGGAGGCAGATACGCAGTATTTT
CATKLAGGPEADTQYF
>TRBV6-1|TRBJ2-1|TRBD2|.
TGTGCCAGCAGAAACAGCGGGGCCTCCTACAATGAGCAGTTCTTC
CASRNSGASYNEQFF
>TRBV20-1|TRBJ2-3|TRBD1|few
TGCAGTGCCTTCGGGGACAGGGGGTCGGATACGCAGTATTTT
CSAFGDRGSDTQYF
>TRBV12-3/TRBV12-4|TRBJ2-6|.|many
TGTGCCAGCAGCGGAAACTCTGGGGCCAACGTCCTGACTTTC
CASSGNSGANVLTF